This T cell receptor (beta chain) was identified during a study of vaccination and CD4 T cells after COVID-19. Stated treatment: approximately 9-day PBMC culture with coronavirus spike peptide pools or control peptides (ViraFEST assay). The assay that was used to sequence DNA from cultured CD4+ T cells was the Oncomine TCR Beta short-read assay. TCRdb recomputed calls from the PCR reads with MiXCR, one row per CDR3 protein. The sample has 7,500 or so distinct CDR3 sequences; 70% to 75% are singletons. The CDR3 extends over 14 amino acids. V lost 6 bases, J lost 6 bases, and 10 bases stayed unmatched. Germline V lookup: CDR1 MNHEY, CDR2 SVGEGT. Notes on this clonotype: Antigen unknown.

This chain links TRBV6-2 or TRBV6-3 with TRBJ1-2; TRBD1 agrees at 7 bases. Sequencing used CD4+ T cells from blood, cultured in vitro. The origin of this receptor is a human donor who had recovered from COVID-19. The CDR3 DNA reads TGTGCCAGCAGGCTGACAGGGACCGGCCATGGCTACACCTTC. It translates to CASRLTGTGHGYTF.